This entry lists 22 T cell receptor beta chains sequenced from one sample in a study of T cell responses to AZD1222 COVID-19 vaccine. The method was immunoSEQ multiplex PCR; TCRdb's version includes in-frame clones alone and lacks a portion of them. The sample lists approximately 130,000 clones, roughly 82% occurring once. Sample: peripheral blood, taken 28 days after the second AZD1222 dose. The receptors come from an adult who received the AZD1222 COVID-19 vaccine.

The J gene is TRBJ2-2, the V gene TRBV4-2; D tentatively reads TRBD1 or TRBD2 (5 bases each). The CDR3 has 17 amino acids. V was cut by 0 bases and J by 6 bases, with 17 bases left in between. The germline CDR1 and CDR2 sequences are LGHNA and YNFKEQ. In nucleotides, the CDR3 is TGTGCCAGCAGCCAAGAACGCAGGGAGTTTAAGGCCGGGGAGCTGTTTTTT. Its protein product is CASSQERREFKAGELFF.

With respect to this clone: Other nucleotide sequences in the sample specify the same CDR3. This chain connects TRBV27 to TRBJ1-5, with D hard to call. CDR3 length: 15 amino acids. Between the trimmed V and J ends, which lost 1 base and 0 bases, there was a span of 7 bases. Germline CDR1 reads MNHEY; CDR2 reads SMNVEV (reference sequence). CDR3 bases: TGTGCCAGCAGTTTATATCGATATAGCAATCAGCCCCAGCATTTT. The encoded protein is CASSLYRYSNQPQHF.

This clone was seen just once. V gene TRBV7-2 combines with J gene TRBJ1-2; D ambiguous. CDR1 and CDR2 (germline): SGHTA, FQGNSA. Trimming took off 5 bases at V and 1 base at J, with 20 bases between the two ends. This CDR3 has 17 amino acids. DNA of the CDR3: TGTGCCAGCAGCCCGCTGGTCGGAAACACCCTTAACTATGGCTACACCTTC. Translated: CASSPLVGNTLNYGYTF.

This sequence joins TRBV2 and TRBJ1-1; TRBD1 might be the D (5 bases). Germline V gene lookup returns CDR1 SNHLY and CDR2 FYNNEI. The CDR3 spans 14 residues. V lost 11 bases and J lost 0, with 16 bases in between. CDR3 region: CAVAGQIMNTEAFF. Written as DNA, the CDR3 is TGTGCCGTTGCGGGGCAGATCATGAACACTGAAGCTTTCTTT. Full variable domain (missing parts from reference TRBV2 and TRBJ1-1): EPEVTQTPSHQVTQMGQEVILRCVPISNHLYFYWYRQILGQKVEFLVSFYNNEISEKSEIFDDQFSVERPDGSNFTLKIRSTKLEDSAMYFCAVAGQIMNTEAFFGQGTRLTVV.

The CDR3 DNA sequence: TGTGCCAGCAGCTTAAATCCCTCCACAGATACGCAGTATTTT. Its protein is CASSLNPSTDTQYF. The rearrangement links TRBV7-3 to TRBJ2-3; D remains ambiguous. V dropped 1 base and J dropped 2 bases, with 7 bases sitting between them. The germline V gene encodes CDR1 SGHTA and CDR2 FQGTGA. The CDR3 contains 14 residues.

The chain joins TRBV9 to TRBJ1-2, with a tentative D call TRBD1 (5 bases). This CDR3 has 13 residues. Germline CDR1 SGDLS, CDR2 YYNGEE. Trimming left V 4 bases short and J 8 bases short, with 15 bases between. The CDR3 region has the DNA TGTGCCAGCAGCAGGGAGGGGACTAGCGGCTACACCTTC. Its translation: CASSREGTSGYTF.

The chain couples TRBV3-1 (or the pseudogene TRBV3-2) to TRBJ1-5, with a tentative D call TRBD1 (5 bases). Trimming stripped 8 bases from V and 6 bases from J, with 14 bases between. Germline CDR1 and CDR2: LGHDT and YNNKEL (reference sequence). CDR3 length: 13 amino acids. CDR3 nucleotides: TGTGCCAGCGAAGAGGGGATAGGTCAGCCCCAGCATTTT. Its protein is CASEEGIGQPQHF.

The chain has TRBV5-1 and TRBJ2-7; TRBD2 matches at 10 bases. V shed 2 bases and J 4 bases; nucleotides not matched to a gene: 0. The CDR3 length is 13 residues. The V gene's germline CDR1 is SGHRS and CDR2 YFSETQ. The CDR3 DNA is TGCGCCAGCAGCTTTAGCGGGGGGTACGAGCAGTACTTC. Protein: CASSFSGGYEQYF.

CDR3 in DNA: TGTGCCAGCAGTGACCCCGGGACAGGTTTTTTT. Protein product: CASSDPGTGFF. The rearrangement links TRBV2 to TRBJ1-4, with 8 bases aligning to TRBD1. Per germline, CDR1 SNHLY and CDR2 FYNNEI. J gave up 17 bases and V 3 bases, and 5 bases lay outside the gene matches. This CDR3 has 11 amino acids.

The rearrangement joins TRBV10-3 to TRBJ1-5, with D maybe TRBD1 (6 bases). Trimming pared 0 bases from V and 6 bases from J, leaving 9 bases between. The CDR3 has 14 amino acids. The germline V gene has CDR1 ENHRY and CDR2 SYGVKD. CDR3 DNA: TGTGCCATCAGTGAGTCTGGGGGCGTTCAGCCCCAGCATTTT. Its protein product is CAISESGGVQPQHF.

Only a few counts were recorded for this clone. The rearrangement links TRBV7-2 to TRBJ1-2, with no clear D. Germline CDR1 reads SGHTA; CDR2 reads FQGNSA. The V gene lost 0 bases and the J gene lost 5 bases, with 7 bases spanning the gap. The CDR3 is 13 residues long. In DNA form, the CDR3 reads TGTGCCAGCAGCTTAGCGGTGGGATATGGCTACACCTTC. Its translation is CASSLAVGYGYTF.

This chain connects TRBV19 to TRBJ2-7, with TRBD1 identical over 7 bases. The CDR3 is made up of 15 amino acids. V was pared by 5 bases and J by 7 bases, with 14 bases of the junction left unmatched. Germline V lookup: CDR1 LNHDA, CDR2 SQIVND (reference sequence). Written as DNA, the CDR3 is TGTGCCAGTAGTGCCCGGGACAGACCACTGGGAGAGCAGTACTTC. As protein: CASSARDRPLGEQYF.

This clone was picked up a small number of times. The sample contains more than one DNA sequence encoding this CDR3. The genes are TRBV6-2 or TRBV6-3 and TRBJ1-4; D remains unclear. The germline V gene has CDR1 MNHEY and CDR2 SVGEGT. Trimming took 2 bases from V and 3 from J, leaving 4 bases between them. The CDR3 covers 13 residues. The CDR3 spells CASSYGSNEKLFF. For the CDR3, the DNA is TGTGCCAGCAGTTACGGGTCTAATGAAAAACTGTTTTTT.

This clone appeared a few times. J is TRBJ2-3 and V is TRBV7-3, with 8 positions matching TRBD1. The V segment lost 5 bases and the J segment 4 bases; nucleotides outside the gene matches: 5. The CDR3 runs to 14 residues. Germline-derived CDR1 and CDR2 are SGHTA and FQGTGA. CDR3 in DNA: TGTGCCAGCAGCCTTACAGGGGGGTCAGATACGCAGTATTTT. It is translated as CASSLTGGSDTQYF.

The J gene is TRBJ2-3, the V gene TRBV24-1; TRBD1 might be the D (6 bases). The CDR3 extends over 14 amino acids. V gave up 2 bases and J gave up 3 bases, with 8 bases separating them. The V gene's germline CDR1 is KGHDR and CDR2 SFDVKD. The CDR3 sequence: CATSDYRVTDTQYF. In DNA form, the CDR3 reads TGTGCCACCAGTGATTACAGGGTTACAGATACGCAGTATTTT.

The CDR3 is CASRTGDSPLHF. The CDR3 nucleotides read TGTGCCAGCAGGACAGGGGATTCACCCCTCCACTTT. The chain joins TRBV27 to TRBJ1-6, with 8 bases that match TRBD1. Trimming cost V 6 bases and J 8 bases; bases outside gene matches: 0. Germline loops: CDR1 MNHEY, CDR2 SMNVEV (reference sequence). The CDR3 runs to 12 residues.

The rearrangement joins TRBV5-6 to TRBJ2-1, with D unresolved. This CDR3 has 14 amino acids. V lost 1 base to trimming and J lost 3 bases, with 8 bases between them. Looked up from germline, CDR1 is SGHDT and CDR2 is YYEEEE. In DNA, the CDR3 is TGTGCCAGCAGCTTGATGCGATTCTACAATGAGCAGTTCTTC. Its protein product is CASSLMRFYNEQFF.

The genes are TRBV5-4 and TRBJ2-3, with TRBD2 matching over 8 bases. Trimming at V came to 3 bases and at J to 1 base, leaving 1 base not matched to a gene. From germline, CDR1 is SGHNT and CDR2 YYREEE (reference sequence). This CDR3 is 14 amino acids long. The CDR3 here is CASSYSGGTDTQYF. Written as DNA, the CDR3 is TGTGCCAGCAGCTATAGCGGGGGCACAGATACGCAGTATTTT.

The chain carries TRBV5-1 and TRBJ2-7; weak D call: TRBD1 (8 bases). In germline, CDR1 is SGHRS, CDR2 YFSETQ. V lost 6 bases to trimming and J lost 2 bases, with 15 bases between them. The CDR3 extends over 14 amino acids. The CDR3 spells CASTEQGGTYEQYF. CDR3 nucleotides: TGCGCCAGCACTGAACAGGGGGGGACCTACGAGCAGTACTTC.

The V and J genes are TRBV11-3 and TRBJ2-3; the D gene could be TRBD1 or TRBD2 (6 bases each). Germline V gene data show CDR1 as SGHNT and CDR2 as YENEEA. This CDR3 spans 16 amino acids. Trimming took off 1 base at V and 2 bases at J, with 13 bases between the two ends. For the CDR3, the DNA is TGTGCCAGCAGCTTAGGACGGGGGCCCCCCACAGATACGCAGTATTTT. This gives the protein CASSLGRGPPTDTQYF.

The J gene is TRBJ1-2, the V gene TRBV2; 7 nucleotides match TRBD1. Trimming cost V 3 bases and J 8 bases; bases outside gene matches: 9. This CDR3 is 14 amino acids long. Germline CDR1 and CDR2: SNHLY and FYNNEI. CDR3 bases: TGTGCCAGCAGTGAGGACAGGAGCACGGGGGGCTACACCTTC. Its protein is CASSEDRSTGGYTF.

The V call is TRBV5-1, the J call TRBJ1-4, with D maybe TRBD1 (5 bases). Per germline, CDR1 SGHRS and CDR2 YFSETQ. The CDR3 consists of 16 residues. Trimming took 5 bases from V and 0 from J, leaving 14 bases between them. The CDR3 nucleotides read TGCGCCAGCAGTTATCAGGGAACGGCAACTAATGAAAAACTGTTTTTT. Residues: CASSYQGTATNEKLFF.